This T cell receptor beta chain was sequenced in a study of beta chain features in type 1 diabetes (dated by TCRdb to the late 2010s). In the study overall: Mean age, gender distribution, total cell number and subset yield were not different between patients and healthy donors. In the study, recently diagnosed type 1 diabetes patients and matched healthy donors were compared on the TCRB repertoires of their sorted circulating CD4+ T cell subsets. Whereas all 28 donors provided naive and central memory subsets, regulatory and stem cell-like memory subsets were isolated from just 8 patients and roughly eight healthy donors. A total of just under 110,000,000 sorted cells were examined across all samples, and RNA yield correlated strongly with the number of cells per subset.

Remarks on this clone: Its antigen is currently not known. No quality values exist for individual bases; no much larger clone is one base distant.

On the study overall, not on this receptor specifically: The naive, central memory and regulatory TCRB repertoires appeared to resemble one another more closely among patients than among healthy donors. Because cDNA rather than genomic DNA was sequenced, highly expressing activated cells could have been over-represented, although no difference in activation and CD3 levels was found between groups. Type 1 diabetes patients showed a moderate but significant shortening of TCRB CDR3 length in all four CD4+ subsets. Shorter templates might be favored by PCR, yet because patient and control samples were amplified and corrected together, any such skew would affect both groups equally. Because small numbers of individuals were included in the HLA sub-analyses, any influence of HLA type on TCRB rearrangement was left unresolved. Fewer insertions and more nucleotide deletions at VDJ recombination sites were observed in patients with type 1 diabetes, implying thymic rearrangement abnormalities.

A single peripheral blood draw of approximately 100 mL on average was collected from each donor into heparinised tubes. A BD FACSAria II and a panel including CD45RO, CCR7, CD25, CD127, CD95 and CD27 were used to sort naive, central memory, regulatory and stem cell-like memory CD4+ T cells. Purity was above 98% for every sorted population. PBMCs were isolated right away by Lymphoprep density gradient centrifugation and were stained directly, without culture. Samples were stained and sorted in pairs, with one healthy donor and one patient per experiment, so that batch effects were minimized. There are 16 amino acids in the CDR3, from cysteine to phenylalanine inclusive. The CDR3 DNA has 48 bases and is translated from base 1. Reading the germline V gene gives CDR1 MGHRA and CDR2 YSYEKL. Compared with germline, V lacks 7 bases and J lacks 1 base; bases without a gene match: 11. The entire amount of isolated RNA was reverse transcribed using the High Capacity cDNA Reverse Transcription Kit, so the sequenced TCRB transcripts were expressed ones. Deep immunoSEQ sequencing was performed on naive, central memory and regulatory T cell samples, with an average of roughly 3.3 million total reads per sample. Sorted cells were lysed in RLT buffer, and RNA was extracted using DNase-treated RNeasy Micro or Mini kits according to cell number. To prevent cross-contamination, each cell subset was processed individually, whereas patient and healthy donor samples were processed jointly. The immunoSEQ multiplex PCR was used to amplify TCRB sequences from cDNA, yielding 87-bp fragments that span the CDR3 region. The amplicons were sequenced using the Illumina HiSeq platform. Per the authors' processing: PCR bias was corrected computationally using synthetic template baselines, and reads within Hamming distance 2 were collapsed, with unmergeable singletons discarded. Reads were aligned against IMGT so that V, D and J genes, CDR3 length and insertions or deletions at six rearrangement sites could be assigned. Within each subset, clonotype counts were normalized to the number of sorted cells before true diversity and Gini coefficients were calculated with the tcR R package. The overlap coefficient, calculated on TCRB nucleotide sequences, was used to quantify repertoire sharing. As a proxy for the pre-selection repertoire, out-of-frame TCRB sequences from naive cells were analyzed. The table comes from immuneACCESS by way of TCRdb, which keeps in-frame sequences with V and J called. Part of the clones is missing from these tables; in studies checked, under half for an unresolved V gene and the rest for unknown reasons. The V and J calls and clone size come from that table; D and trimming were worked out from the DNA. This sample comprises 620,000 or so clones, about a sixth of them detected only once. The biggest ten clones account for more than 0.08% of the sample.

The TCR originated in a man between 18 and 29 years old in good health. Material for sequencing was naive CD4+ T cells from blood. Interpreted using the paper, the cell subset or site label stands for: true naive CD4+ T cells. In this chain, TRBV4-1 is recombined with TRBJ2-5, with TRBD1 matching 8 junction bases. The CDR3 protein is CASTNGQGGFQETQYF. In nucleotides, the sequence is TGCGCCAGCACCAACGGACAGGGAGGTTTCCAAGAGACCCAGTACTTC.